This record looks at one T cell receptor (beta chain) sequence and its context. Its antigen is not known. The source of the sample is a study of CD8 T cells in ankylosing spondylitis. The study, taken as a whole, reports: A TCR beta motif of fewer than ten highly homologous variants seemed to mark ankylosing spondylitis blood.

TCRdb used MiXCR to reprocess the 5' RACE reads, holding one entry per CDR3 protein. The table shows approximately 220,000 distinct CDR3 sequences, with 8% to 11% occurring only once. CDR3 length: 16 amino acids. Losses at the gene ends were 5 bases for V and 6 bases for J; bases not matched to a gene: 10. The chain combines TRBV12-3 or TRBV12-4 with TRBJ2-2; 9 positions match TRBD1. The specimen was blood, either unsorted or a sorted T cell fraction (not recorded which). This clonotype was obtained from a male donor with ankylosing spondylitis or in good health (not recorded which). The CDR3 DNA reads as TGTGCCAGCAGTCGGACAGGGGAGGGCCGAGCCGGGGAGCTGTTTTTT. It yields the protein CASSRTGEGRAGELFF.